This TCR beta chain was identified during a study of blood T cell repertoires in COVID-19. The wider study: From the United States, Italy and Spain came samples of acute and convalescent COVID-19.

This CDR3 contains 12 residues. V lost 7 bases and J lost 8; bases outside the gene matches: 9. The germline CDR1 and CDR2 sequences are SQVTM and ANQGSEA. Clones were read by immunoSEQ multiplex PCR, and TCRdb kept only the in-frame ones, dropping some. Of 5,500 to 7,500 clones listed, approximately 90% are singletons. The source material was peripheral blood. The receptor's source is a human donor in a cohort sampled during active COVID-19. The donor label of this sample is uncertain. The chain uses TRBV29-1 and TRBJ2-5; 8 nucleotides align to TRBD1. CDR3 residues: CSARTGSETQYF. The CDR3 DNA reads TGCAGCGCAAGGACAGGGTCGGAAACCCAGTACTTC.